This TCR beta chain comes out of a study of cytomegalovirus exposure and HLA in healthy donors. Study conclusions and caveats: Earlier analysis found most TCR beta V segments productive about 87% or about 30% of the time. According to the study, some 160 TCR beta chains were cytomegalovirus-associated.

The germline V gene has CDR1 MNHEY and CDR2 SVGAGI. The CDR3 is 11 amino acids. Trimming took 2 bases from V and 8 from J, leaving 6 bases between them. 13 Jbeta primers and 60 Vbeta primers were used for the PCR. Sequencing was performed with immunoSEQ multiplex PCR; in TCRdb, only in-frame clones are kept and a portion is missing. The repertoire holds approximately 170,000 clones, with roughly 77% as singletons. This clone was observed a single time. The antigen remains unidentified. This TCR was sampled from a woman between 25 and 40 years old in good health and CMV-seropositive. The specimen was PBMCs. The rearrangement joins TRBV6-5 to TRBJ1-1, with D hard to call. CDR3 in DNA: TGTGCCAGCAGTTACCTTCGGGAAGCTTTCTTT. The encoded protein is CASSYLREAFF.